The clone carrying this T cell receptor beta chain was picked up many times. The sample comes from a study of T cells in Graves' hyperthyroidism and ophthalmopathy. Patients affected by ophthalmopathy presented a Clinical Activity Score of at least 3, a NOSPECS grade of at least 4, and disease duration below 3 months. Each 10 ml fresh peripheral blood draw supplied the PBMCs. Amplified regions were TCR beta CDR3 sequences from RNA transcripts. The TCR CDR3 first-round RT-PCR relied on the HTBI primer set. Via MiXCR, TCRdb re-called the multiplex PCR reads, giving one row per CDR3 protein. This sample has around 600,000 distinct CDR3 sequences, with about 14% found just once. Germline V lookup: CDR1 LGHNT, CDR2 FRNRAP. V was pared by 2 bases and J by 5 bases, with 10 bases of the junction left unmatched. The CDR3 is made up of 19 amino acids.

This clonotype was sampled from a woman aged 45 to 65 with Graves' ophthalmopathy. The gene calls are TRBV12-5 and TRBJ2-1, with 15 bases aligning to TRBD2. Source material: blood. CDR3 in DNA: TGTGCTAGTGGTTTGCGAGGACTAGCGGGAGGGCCCTCGCACAATGAGCAGTTCTTC. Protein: CASGLRGLAGGPSHNEQFF.